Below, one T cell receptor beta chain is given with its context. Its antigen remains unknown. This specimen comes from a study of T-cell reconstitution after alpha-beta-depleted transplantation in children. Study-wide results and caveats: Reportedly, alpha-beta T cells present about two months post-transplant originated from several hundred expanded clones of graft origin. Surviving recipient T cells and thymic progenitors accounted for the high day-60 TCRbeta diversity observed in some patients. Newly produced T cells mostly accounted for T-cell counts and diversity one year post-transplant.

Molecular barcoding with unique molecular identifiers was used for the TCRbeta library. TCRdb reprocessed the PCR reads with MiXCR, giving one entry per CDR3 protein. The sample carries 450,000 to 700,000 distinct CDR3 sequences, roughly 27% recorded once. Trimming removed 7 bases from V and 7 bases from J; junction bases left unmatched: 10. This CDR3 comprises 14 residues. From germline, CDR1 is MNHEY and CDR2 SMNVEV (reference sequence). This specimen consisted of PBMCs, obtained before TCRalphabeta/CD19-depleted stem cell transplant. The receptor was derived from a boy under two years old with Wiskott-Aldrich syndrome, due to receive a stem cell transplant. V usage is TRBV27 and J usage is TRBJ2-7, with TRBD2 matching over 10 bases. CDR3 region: CASIKLAGAEEQYF. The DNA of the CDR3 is TGTGCCAGCATCAAGCTAGCGGGAGCGGAGGAGCAGTACTTC.